A selection of T cell receptor beta chains follows, all from one sample in a study of shared clonotypes between healthy human individuals. Assay: immunoSEQ multiplex PCR; the TCRdb copy retains only in-frame clones and omits some. The profile shows 2 million to 2.5 million clones, approximately 94% of them singletons. The sequencing sample was made of naive CD4+ T cells sorted from blood. Receptors were obtained from a young man in good health. Both conserved end residues are part of each CDR3. D genes are given only for firm matches. Clone size, where shown, is once, few, many, or a class for clones that have expanded.

CDR3aa	CDR3nt	abundance	d_gene	v_gene	j_gene
CAWSVTLTSGGPDTQYF	TGTGCCTGGAGTGTAACTTTAACTAGCGGGGGGCCAGATACGCAGTATTTT	-	TRBD2	TRBV30	TRBJ2-3
CASSPQRETEQYF	TGTGCCAGCAGCCCCCAGCGCGAAACCGAGCAGTACTTC	-	-	TRBV2	TRBJ2-7
CASSSTSGSWNEQYF	TGTGCCAGCAGCTCGACTAGCGGGAGTTGGAACGAGCAGTACTTC	-	TRBD2	TRBV7-9	TRBJ2-7
CASSLSYNQPQHF	TGTGCCAGCAGTTTATCGTACAATCAGCCCCAGCATTTT	-	-	TRBV27	TRBJ1-5
CASTVGGRVGGYTF	TGTGCCAGCACAGTCGGTGGCAGGGTGGGTGGCTACACCTTC	-	-	TRBV2	TRBJ1-2
CSVGEGQGYGYTF	TGCAGCGTTGGTGAGGGACAGGGTTATGGCTACACCTTC	-	TRBD1	TRBV29-1	TRBJ1-2
CASSPGEVANEQFF	TGTGCCAGCTCACCCGGGGAAGTCGCCAATGAGCAGTTCTTC	-	-	TRBV18	TRBJ2-1
CAISDSPVMNTEAFF	TGTGCCATCAGTGATTCTCCGGTAATGAACACTGAAGCTTTCTTT	-	-	TRBV10-3	TRBJ1-1
CAISAAENTEAFF	TGTGCCATCAGTGCTGCGGAGAACACTGAAGCTTTCTTT	-	-	TRBV10-3	TRBJ1-1
CASSPGGRSNQPQHF	TGCGCCAGCAGCCCCGGCGGGCGAAGCAATCAGCCCCAGCATTTT	-	-	TRBV5-1	TRBJ1-5
CASIPPLGNTIYF	TGTGCCAGCATTCCCCCTCTCGGAAACACCATATATTTT	-	-	TRBV6-1	TRBJ1-3
CASSLPLLAGHPEEQYF	TGCGCCAGCAGCTTGCCCCTATTAGCGGGTCACCCCGAGGAGCAGTACTTC	-	TRBD2	TRBV5-1	TRBJ2-7
CAWIRGDRGGETQYF	TGTGCCTGGATTCGGGGCGACAGGGGTGGGGAGACCCAGTACTTC	-	TRBD1	TRBV30	TRBJ2-5
CASSLDGSMDTQYF	TGCGCCAGCAGCTTGGACGGGTCCATGGATACGCAGTATTTT	-	-	TRBV5-1	TRBJ2-3
CASSLGVEYGSYNSPLHF	TGTGCCAGCAGCTTAGGGGTGGAGTACGGCTCCTATAATTCACCCCTCCACTTT	-	-	TRBV11-2	TRBJ1-6
CASSLAPGQTYEQYF	TGCGCCAGCAGCTTGGCCCCGGGACAGACCTACGAGCAGTACTTC	-	TRBD1	TRBV5-1	TRBJ2-7
CAWTRIGSPLHF	TGTGCCTGGACTAGGATCGGGTCACCCCTCCACTTT	-	-	TRBV30	TRBJ1-6
CSVGNTFQETQYF	TGCAGCGTTGGTAACACTTTCCAAGAGACCCAGTACTTC	-	-	TRBV29-1	TRBJ2-5
CASSYWRTGGTEAFF	TGTGCCAGCAGTTACTGGAGGACAGGGGGCACTGAAGCTTTCTTT	-	TRBD1	TRBV6-6	TRBJ1-1
CASKQGPEAEQYF	TGCGCCAGCAAACAGGGCCCTGAGGCCGAGCAGTACTTC	-	-	TRBV5-1	TRBJ2-7
CASSPRTLLEAFF	TGTGCCAGCTCACCACGGACCCTACTGGAAGCTTTCTTT	-	-	TRBV18	TRBJ1-1
CASSVGGLSGNTIYF	TGTGCCAGCAGCGTCGGGGGGTTGTCTGGAAACACCATATATTTT	-	-	TRBV9	TRBJ1-3
CASSRDRGRQQYF	TGTGCCAGCAGTAGGGACAGGGGTCGTCAGCAGTACTTC	-	TRBD1	TRBV6-5	TRBJ2-7
CASSEGGDRGSYEQYF	TGCGCCAGCAGTGAGGGGGGGGATAGGGGGTCCTACGAGCAGTACTTC	-	-	TRBV10-2	TRBJ2-7
CASSPPPAYNEQFF	TGTGCCAGCAGCCCGCCGCCGGCCTACAATGAGCAGTTCTTC	-	-	TRBV7-2	TRBJ2-1
CASSLGQGSYEQYF	TGTGCCAGCAGTTTGGGACAGGGCTCCTACGAGCAGTACTTC	-	TRBD1	TRBV28	TRBJ2-7
CASNPGQNSPLHF	TGTGCCAGTAATCCGGGACAAAATTCACCCCTCCACTTT	-	-	TRBV19	TRBJ1-6
CASSLAVQETQYF	TGTGCCAGCAGTTTAGCGGTCCAAGAGACCCAGTACTTC	-	-	TRBV27	TRBJ2-5
CASSLVQLKGALHF	TGTGCCAGCAGCTTGGTTCAGCTGAAGGGGGCCCTCCACTTT	-	-	TRBV5-6	TRBJ1-6
CASSLLRPGRAQETQYF	TGTGCCAGCAGCTTACTCCGTCCCGGGAGGGCCCAAGAGACCCAGTACTTC	-	TRBD2	TRBV7-9	TRBJ2-5
CASRRLAGTYEQYF	TGCGCCAGCAGGAGATTAGCGGGGACCTACGAGCAGTACTTC	-	TRBD2	TRBV4-1	TRBJ2-7
CASRAGPQGNEQFF	TGTGCCAGCAGGGCGGGACCTCAGGGCAATGAGCAGTTCTTC	-	-	TRBV2	TRBJ2-1
CAWNDREPPYEQYF	TGTGCCTGGAACGACAGGGAACCACCCTACGAGCAGTACTTC	-	TRBD1	TRBV30	TRBJ2-7
CASRPRGGMNTEAFF	TGTGCCAGCAGACCTAGGGGAGGGATGAACACTGAAGCTTTCTTT	-	-	TRBV28	TRBJ1-1
CASSPFLGLGNTEAFF	TGTGCCAGCAGCCCCTTCCTTGGATTAGGAAACACTGAAGCTTTCTTT	-	-	TRBV5-5	TRBJ1-1
CASSFGTNLYGYTF	TGCGCCAGCAGCTTCGGGACAAACCTTTATGGCTACACCTTC	-	-	TRBV5-1	TRBJ1-2
CASSFGIGEWETQYF	TGTGCCAGCAGTTTCGGGATCGGGGAATGGGAGACCCAGTACTTC	-	-	TRBV6-5	TRBJ2-5
CASSPPDKLFYGYTF	TGTGCCAGCAGCCCGCCGGACAAGTTGTTCTATGGCTACACCTTC	-	-	TRBV7-9	TRBJ1-2
CASSLAVSQETQYF	TGCGCCAGCAGCTTGGCAGTCTCACAGGAGACCCAGTACTTC	-	-	TRBV5-1	TRBJ2-5
CASSSDRGREAFF	TGTGCCAGCAGTTCGGACAGGGGGCGTGAAGCTTTCTTT	once	TRBD1	TRBV6-6	TRBJ1-1
CASSQLTDSPLHF	TGTGCCAGCAGTCAGTTGACAGATTCACCCCTCCACTTT	-	-	TRBV6-4	TRBJ1-6
CASSVAGTSSYNEQFF	TGTGCCAGCAGTGTAGCGGGGACAAGCTCCTACAATGAGCAGTTCTTC	once	TRBD2	TRBV6-4	TRBJ2-1
CASSLGQGANTEAFF	TGTGCCAGCAGTTTAGGTCAGGGGGCAAACACTGAAGCTTTCTTT	-	TRBD1	TRBV27	TRBJ1-1
CASSQEYGTPATNEKLFF	TGTGCCAGCAGCCAAGAATACGGGACCCCCGCAACTAATGAAAAACTGTTTTTT	-	-	TRBV4-2	TRBJ1-4
CASGHLGRDYEQYF	TGTGCTAGCGGCCATTTGGGGAGGGACTACGAGCAGTACTTC	-	TRBD2	TRBV7-7	TRBJ2-7
CAWREGLAVSYEQYF	TGTGCCTGGAGGGAGGGACTAGCGGTTTCCTACGAGCAGTACTTC	-	TRBD2	TRBV30	TRBJ2-7
CASSLGPGLSSYEQYF	TGTGCCAGCAGCTTGGGACCGGGGTTAAGCTCCTACGAGCAGTACTTC	-	-	TRBV5-6	TRBJ2-7
CARRLVQGDPNEQFF	TGTGCCCGGAGACTGGTACAGGGGGACCCCAATGAGCAGTTCTTC	-	TRBD1	TRBV30	TRBJ2-1
CASSPRGGATFLHEQYF	TGTGCCAGCAGCCCTAGGGGGGGGGCGACATTCTTGCACGAGCAGTACTTC	-	-	TRBV11-2	TRBJ2-7
CAWRKDVRNTEAFF	TGTGCCTGGAGAAAGGACGTCCGGAACACTGAAGCTTTCTTT	-	-	TRBV30	TRBJ1-1
CASSTYGGQGGYGYTF	TGTGCCAGTAGTACCTACGGGGGACAGGGAGGCTATGGCTACACCTTC	-	TRBD1	TRBV19	TRBJ1-2
CATRTVNTGELFF	TGTGCCACCAGGACAGTGAACACCGGGGAGCTGTTTTTT	-	-	TRBV28	TRBJ2-2
CASSPAGQAAYEQYF	TGTGCCAGCTCACCAGCGGGACAGGCGGCCTACGAGCAGTACTTC	-	TRBD1	TRBV18	TRBJ2-7
CASSKTDSNQPQHF	TGTGCCAGCAGTAAGACAGATAGCAATCAGCCCCAGCATTTT	-	-	TRBV7-9	TRBJ1-5
CASSLGGPSYEQYF	TGCGCCAGCAGCTTGGGTGGGCCCTCCTACGAGCAGTACTTC	-	-	TRBV5-1	TRBJ2-7